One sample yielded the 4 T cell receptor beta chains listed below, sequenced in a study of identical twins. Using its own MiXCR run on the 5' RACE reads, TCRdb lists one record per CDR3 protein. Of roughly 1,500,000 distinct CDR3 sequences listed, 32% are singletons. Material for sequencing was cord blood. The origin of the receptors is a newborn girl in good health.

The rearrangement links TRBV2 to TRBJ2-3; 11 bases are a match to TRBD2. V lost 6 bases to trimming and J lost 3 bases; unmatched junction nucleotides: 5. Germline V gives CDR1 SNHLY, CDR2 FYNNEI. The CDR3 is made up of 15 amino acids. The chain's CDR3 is CASRGLAATTDTQYF. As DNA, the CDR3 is TGTGCCAGCAGGGGACTAGCGGCCACGACAGATACGCAGTATTTT. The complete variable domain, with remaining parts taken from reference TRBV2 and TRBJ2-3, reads EPEVTQTPSHQVTQMGQEVILRCVPISNHLYFYWYRQILGQKVEFLVSFYNNEISEKSEIFDDQFSVERPDGSNFTLKIRSTKLEDSAMYFCASRGLAATTDTQYFGPGTRLTVL.

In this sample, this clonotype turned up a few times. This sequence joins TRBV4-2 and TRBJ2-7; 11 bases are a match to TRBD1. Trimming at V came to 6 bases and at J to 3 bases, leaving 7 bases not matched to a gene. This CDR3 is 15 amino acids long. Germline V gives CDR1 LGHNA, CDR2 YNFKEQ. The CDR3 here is CASRPGQGGLYEQYF. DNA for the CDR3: TGTGCCAGCAGACCGGGACAGGGGGGCCTCTACGAGCAGTACTTC.

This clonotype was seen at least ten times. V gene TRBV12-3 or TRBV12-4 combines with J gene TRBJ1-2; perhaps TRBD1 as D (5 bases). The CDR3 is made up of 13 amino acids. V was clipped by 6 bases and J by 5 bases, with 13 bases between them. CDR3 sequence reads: CASSAGSMYGYTF. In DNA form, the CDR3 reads TGTGCCAGCAGCGCAGGGAGTATGTATGGCTACACCTTC.

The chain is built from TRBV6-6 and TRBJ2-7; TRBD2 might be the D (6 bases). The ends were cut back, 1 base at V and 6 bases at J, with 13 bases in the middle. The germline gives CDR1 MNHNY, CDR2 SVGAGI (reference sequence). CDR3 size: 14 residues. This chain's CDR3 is CASSYLTGGVEQYF. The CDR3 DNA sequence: TGTGCCAGCAGTTACTTAACAGGAGGGGTCGAGCAGTACTTC.